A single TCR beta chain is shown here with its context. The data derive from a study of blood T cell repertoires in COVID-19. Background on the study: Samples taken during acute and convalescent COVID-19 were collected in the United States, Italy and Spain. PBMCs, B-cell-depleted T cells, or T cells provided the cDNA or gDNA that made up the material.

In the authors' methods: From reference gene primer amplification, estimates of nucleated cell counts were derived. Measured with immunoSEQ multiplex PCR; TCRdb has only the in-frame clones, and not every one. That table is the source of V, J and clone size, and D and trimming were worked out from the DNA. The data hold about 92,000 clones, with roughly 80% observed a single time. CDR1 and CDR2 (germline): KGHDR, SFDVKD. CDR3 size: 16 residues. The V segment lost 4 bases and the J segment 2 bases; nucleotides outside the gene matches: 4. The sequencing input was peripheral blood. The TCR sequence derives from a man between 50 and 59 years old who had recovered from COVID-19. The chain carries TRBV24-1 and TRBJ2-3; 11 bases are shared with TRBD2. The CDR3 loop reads CATSDGTSGLTDTQYF. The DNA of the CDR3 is TGTGCCACCAGTGACGGGACTAGCGGCCTCACAGATACGCAGTATTTT.